This T cell receptor (beta chain) was documented in a study of CD8 T cells in ankylosing spondylitis. General observations from the study: What appeared characteristic of ankylosing spondylitis blood was a TCR beta motif of eight or nine highly homologous variants. Reports say disease-linked clones showed up significantly more in matched ankylosing spondylitis synovial fluid. Relatively scarce in peripheral blood, disease-linked clones were CD8+.

Researchers built TCR beta libraries using quantitative 5'-RACE with molecular barcodes. From the 5' RACE reads, TCRdb called clonotypes with MiXCR, one entry per CDR3 protein. The top ten hold approximately 4% of the sample, which has approximately 520,000 distinct CDR3 sequences, approximately 5.3% seen once. This clonotype was detected many times. The antigen is not known. The CDR3 consists of 15 residues. Germline V gene sequence: CDR1 SGHTA, CDR2 FQGTGA. V shed 5 bases, J shed 0 bases, and the junction held 4 bases outside the gene matches. The V call is TRBV7-3, the J call TRBJ1-3, with 7 positions matching TRBD1. Sequencing used blood, either unsorted or a sorted T cell fraction (not recorded which). The clonotype comes from a male donor with ankylosing spondylitis. The CDR3 DNA sequence: TGTGCCAGCAGCCCCACAGGGGACTCTGGAAACACCATATATTTT. This sequence encodes CASSPTGDSGNTIYF.